Given below is one TCR beta chain in context. Its antigen target is currently unknown. The record has no base qualities; no much larger clone is one base away. Trimming leaves V shorter by 2 bases and J shorter by 2 bases, with the junction holding 12 bases beyond the gene matches. For CDR1 and CDR2, the germline V gene lists SGHVS and FNYEAQ. Including cysteine and phenylalanine, the CDR3 has 18 amino acids. Kept here is only the CDR3 DNA, which spans 54 bases and is read in frame from base 1. This sample was taken from a study of cytomegalovirus exposure and HLA in healthy donors (TCRdb year 2017). At the level of the whole study: According to a later analysis, the roughly 120 validation repertoires were produced on the same platform as the approximately 600 repertoires of the first cohort. In addition to the first cohort of approximately 650 subjects, a separate validation cohort of over 90 different subjects was used. To predict cytomegalovirus infection status, the study brought together high-throughput TCR immunosequencing, statistical association of individual TCRs with disease status, and machine learning. The study was designed to test whether signatures of past pathogen exposure could be identified by cataloging public T cell receptors.

The donors were included in the validation cohort of 130 or so subjects, a group kept apart from the roughly 730-subject first cohort. Libraries came from the immunoSEQ multiplex PCR assay. As for how the authors treated the data: To diagnose cytomegalovirus status from the catalog of TCR beta chain sequences, a statistical classification framework was built. Sourced from immuneACCESS, this table was stored by TCRdb with only in-frame sequences that have V and J called. A share of the clones is absent; for the studies checked, an unresolved V gene accounts for under half, and the remainder has no known explanation. The DNA gave D and trimming, while V, J and clone size come from that table. The sample table contains about 63,000 clones; only one count was recorded for approximately 95% of them. The top ten hold around 7% of the sample. What the research found in general, with its limitations: Three of the identified cytomegalovirus-associated TCR beta chains were confirmed in vitro to be specific for cytomegalovirus antigens. The authors suggested that the approach could potentially be extended to other disease states and immunological phenotypes. The classifier was reported to diagnose cytomegalovirus status with high specificity and sensitivity in both the original cohort and the validation cohort. A later analysis lacked HLA typing for the validation cohort, so it scored co-occurrence in that cohort across all 110 or so repertoires. Most TCR sequences were observed very rarely across donors, whereas some public TCRs were present in many individuals. In the study, roughly 160 TCR beta chains were listed as associated with cytomegalovirus. In a later analysis, TCRs clustered in the first cohort were found to also tend to co-occur in the approximately 120 validation repertoires, with 90% to 95% of cluster scores above 0.

The rearranged segments are TRBV7-6 and TRBJ2-7, and TRBD2 matches 10 of the central bases. The sequencing sample was made of PBMCs. The sequence came from a woman aged 18-29 years in good health and CMV-seropositive. The CDR3 reads as follows: CASSLTPASGGSTYEQYF. The DNA reads as follows: TGTGCCAGCAGCTTAACTCCAGCTAGCGGGGGCTCAACCTACGAGCAGTACTTC.